These 10 T cell receptor beta chains were all obtained from the same sample, sequenced in a study of blood T cell repertoires in COVID-19. Libraries were prepared by immunoSEQ multiplex PCR; TCRdb keeps only in-frame clonotypes and omits some of them. The table records a few hundred thousand clones, 70% to 85% of them present only once. The sample was PBMCs or T cells enriched from blood (not recorded which). Receptor source: a woman aged 40 to 50 with acute COVID-19.

The rearrangement uses TRBV24-1 and TRBJ1-1; D perhaps matches TRBD1 (5 bases). There are 12 residues in the CDR3. V gave up 4 bases and J gave up 11 bases, with 13 bases separating them. Germline-derived CDR1 and CDR2 are KGHDR and SFDVKD. CDR3 DNA sequence: TGTGCCACCAGTGAGGCAACGGGGGGGGCTTTCTTT. Translated, it gives CATSEATGGAFF.

Only a few counts were recorded for this clone. The CDR3 DNA follows: TGTGCCAGTAGTGCCCAACTAGCGGGGTCCTACAATGAGCAGTTCTTC. Its protein is CASSAQLAGSYNEQFF. The gene calls are TRBV19 and TRBJ2-1; 10 positions agree with TRBD2. The J segment lost 1 base and the V segment lost 5 bases, leaving 5 bases of the junction unmatched. The CDR3 runs 16 residues. The germline gives CDR1 LNHDA, CDR2 SQIVND (reference sequence).

The chain is built from TRBV4-2 and TRBJ2-2, with D possibly matching TRBD1 (6 bases). The V end lost 3 bases, the J end lost 6 bases, and 11 bases lay between the germline ends. This CDR3 comprises 14 residues. Germline V gene lookup returns CDR1 LGHNA and CDR2 YNFKEQ. The CDR3 loop is CASSHSAGAGELFF. As DNA, the CDR3 is TGTGCCAGCAGCCATAGCGCAGGGGCCGGGGAGCTGTTTTTT.

The V call is TRBV12-3 or TRBV12-4, the J call TRBJ1-4; possibly TRBD1 for D (6 bases). CDR3 length: 12 residues. Trimming took 7 bases from V and 15 from J, leaving 18 bases between them. CDR3 nucleotides: TGTGCCAGCACTCTAACAGGGACCCGATTGTTTTTT. It specifies CASTLTGTRLFF.

Here the CDR3 reads CASSPRHSTNEKLFF. The CDR3, as DNA: TGCGCCAGCAGCCCAAGACACTCAACTAATGAAAAACTGTTTTTT. This chain connects TRBV4-3 to TRBJ1-4; D is unclear. Looked up from germline, CDR1 is LGHNA and CDR2 is YSLEER. This CDR3 is 15 amino acids long. V shed 4 bases and J shed 0 bases, with 9 bases lying between them.

The CDR3 DNA follows: TGTGCCAGTAGGCTAGCGGGAGGGCCCGGCGGCGAGCAGTACTTC. This sequence encodes CASRLAGGPGGEQYF. V is TRBV19 and J is TRBJ2-7; 12 bases agree with TRBD2. J lost 6 bases, V lost 6 bases, and 9 bases had no gene match. The CDR3 covers 15 residues. Germline V lookup: CDR1 LNHDA, CDR2 SQIVND (reference sequence).

The gene calls are TRBV7-7 and TRBJ2-7; D is ambiguous. The CDR3 has 16 residues. V lost 1 base to trimming and J lost 0 bases, with 13 bases between them. Germline V CDR1 and CDR2: SSHAT, FNYEAQ (reference sequence). CDR3 protein: CASSLEPRRSSYEQYF. Here the CDR3 DNA reads TGTGCCAGCAGCTTAGAGCCCCGCAGGTCCTCCTACGAGCAGTACTTC.

This chain uses TRBV21-1 with TRBJ1-5. TRBV21-1 is a pseudogene. The CDR3 spans 12 residues. CDR3 sequence: CASSPGYQPQHF. The CDR3 DNA reads TGTGCCAGCAGCCCCGGGTATCAGCCCCAGCATTTT.

The chain uses TRBV28 and TRBJ1-1, with D possibly matching TRBD1 (5 bases). Trimming pared 10 bases from V and 0 bases from J, leaving 12 bases between. The length of the CDR3 is 13 residues. CDR1 and CDR2 from the germline V gene are MDHEN and SYDVKM. The CDR3 is CAIIKGLNTEAFF. The CDR3 region has the DNA TGTGCCATAATTAAGGGGTTGAACACTGAAGCTTTCTTT.

In its sample, this clone was seen a few times. This chain links TRBV5-6 with TRBJ2-7; 7 bases agree with TRBD1. The CDR3 loop spans 14 amino acids. CDR1 is SGHDT and CDR2 is YYEEEE in the germline V gene. The ends lost 0 bases at V and 7 bases at J; junction bases unmatched: 7. Written as DNA, the CDR3 is TGTGCCAGCAGCTTGGAGACAGGGCGTCGGGAGCAGTACTTC. Its translation: CASSLETGRREQYF.